This T cell receptor (beta chain) was captured in a study of cytomegalovirus exposure and HLA in healthy donors. Whole-study findings and limits: As was reported, the classifier diagnosed cytomegalovirus status with high specificity and sensitivity. The TCR clusters that emerged in the first cohort tended, a later analysis found, to co-occur in the 120 or so validation repertoires. Among TCR beta chains, those listed as cytomegalovirus-associated numbered more than 150. Three CMV-associated chains were confirmed in vitro to be specific for CMV antigens.

TCRdb keeps only in-frame clones here, not all; method: immunoSEQ multiplex PCR. The sample lists about 72,000 clones; 90% to 95% were seen once. Trimming removed 0 bases from V and 5 bases from J, with 7 bases in between. This CDR3 is 12 amino acids long. CDR1 and CDR2 from the germline V gene are GTSNPN and SVGIG (reference sequence). Remarks on this clone: The antigen is unknown.

This chain joins TRBV30 and TRBJ1-1; D is unclear. The clonotype was recovered from a woman between 18 and 29 years old in good health and CMV-seronegative. The material sequenced was PBMCs. CDR3 in DNA: TGTGCCTGGAGTGTTGGGAGTACTGAAGCTTTCTTT. Amino acid sequence: CAWSVGSTEAFF.